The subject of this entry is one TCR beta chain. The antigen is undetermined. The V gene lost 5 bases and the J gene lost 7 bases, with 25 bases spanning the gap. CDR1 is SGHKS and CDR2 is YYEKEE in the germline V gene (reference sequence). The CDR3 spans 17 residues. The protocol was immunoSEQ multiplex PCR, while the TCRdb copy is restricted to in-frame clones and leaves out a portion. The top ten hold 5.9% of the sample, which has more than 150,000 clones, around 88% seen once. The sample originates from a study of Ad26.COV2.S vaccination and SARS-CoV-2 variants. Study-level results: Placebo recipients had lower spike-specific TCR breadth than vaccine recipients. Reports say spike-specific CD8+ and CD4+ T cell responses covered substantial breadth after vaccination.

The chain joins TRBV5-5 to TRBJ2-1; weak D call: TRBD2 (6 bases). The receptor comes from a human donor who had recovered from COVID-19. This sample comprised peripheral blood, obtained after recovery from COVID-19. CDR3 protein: CASSHAVPSGLLNEQFF. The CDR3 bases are TGTGCCAGCAGTCACGCAGTACCCTCGGGACTCCTTAATGAGCAGTTCTTC.